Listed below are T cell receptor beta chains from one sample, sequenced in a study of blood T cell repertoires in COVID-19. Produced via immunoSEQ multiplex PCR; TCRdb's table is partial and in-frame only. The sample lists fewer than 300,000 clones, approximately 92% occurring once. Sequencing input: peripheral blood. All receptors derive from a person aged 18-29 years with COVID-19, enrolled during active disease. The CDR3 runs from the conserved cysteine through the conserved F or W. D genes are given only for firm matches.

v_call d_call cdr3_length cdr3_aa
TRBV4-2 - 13 CASSQGAVPEQYF
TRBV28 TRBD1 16 CASSFLGTGAQETQYF
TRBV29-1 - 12 CSVGLGGDIQYF
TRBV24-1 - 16 CATSDRTTFSGNTIYF
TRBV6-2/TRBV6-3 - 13 CASSYLGTYEQYF
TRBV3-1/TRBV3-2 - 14 CASSQFQGQETQYF
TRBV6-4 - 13 CASSPEGGQPQHF
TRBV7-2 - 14 CASSTYRVAGELFF
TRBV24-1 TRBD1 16 CATSDTRRQGGYGYTF
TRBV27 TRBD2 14 CASSYRTSGYEQYF
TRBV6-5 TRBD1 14 CASSYGTGPREQYF
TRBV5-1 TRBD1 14 CASSSYRGYNEQYF
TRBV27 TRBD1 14 CASRPGTALKGYTF
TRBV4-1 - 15 CASSQDPVPGNEQYF
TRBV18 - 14 CASSPSDSGETQYF
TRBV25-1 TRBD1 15 CASSELNRGFYGYTF
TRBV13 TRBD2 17 CASSSALAGGPHNEQFF
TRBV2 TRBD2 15 CASSEVREGQETQYF
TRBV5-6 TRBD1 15 CASSAGTGPGNTIYF
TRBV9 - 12 CASRATGDTQYF
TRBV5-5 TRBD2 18 CASSLAYERERDTDTQYF
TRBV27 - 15 CASGAQGSDFDGYTF
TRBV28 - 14 CASSLPGSGNTIYF
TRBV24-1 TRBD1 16 CATSAVTGDSNQPQHF
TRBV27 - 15 CASSWFGESSYEQYF
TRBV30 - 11 CAWSSLYEQYF
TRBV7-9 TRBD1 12 CASSLVGQCCTF
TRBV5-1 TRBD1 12 CASRDSAYEQYF
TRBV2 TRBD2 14 CASSVREGPDTQYF
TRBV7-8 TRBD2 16 CASSLAAGGYYNEQFF
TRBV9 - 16 CASSEPGTHITGELFF
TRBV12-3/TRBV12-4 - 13 CASRAGSTDTQYF
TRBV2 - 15 CASSDSLARVTEAFF
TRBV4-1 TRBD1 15 CASSQGTGIGNTIYF
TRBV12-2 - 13 CASRLATGGGYTF
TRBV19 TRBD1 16 CASSIALPGQGNEQFF
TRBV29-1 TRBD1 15 CSVEGPGQGVYGYTF
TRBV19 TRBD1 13 CASMDRDVGELFF
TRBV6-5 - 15 CASSSVQDGTYEQYF
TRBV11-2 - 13 CASSLSANQPQHF
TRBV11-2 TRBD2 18 CASSLDGVGSGIRETQYF
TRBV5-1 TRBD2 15 CASSFLERELDTQYF
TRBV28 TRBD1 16 CASSFPRQGGPDTQYF
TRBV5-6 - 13 CASILSGGVGYTF
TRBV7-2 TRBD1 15 CASSLGGTANTEAFF
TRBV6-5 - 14 CASRGGYSNQPQHF
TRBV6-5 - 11 CASSSQQTRTF
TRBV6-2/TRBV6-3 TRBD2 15 CASSSTGRSYNEQFF
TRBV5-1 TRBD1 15 CASSLAGTGVEKLFF
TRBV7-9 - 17 CASSQGSGTLDTGELFF
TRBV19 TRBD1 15 CASSTSGTVNSPLHF
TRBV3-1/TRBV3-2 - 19 CASSQDHIGKGRVNSPLHF
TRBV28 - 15 CASSQGGGIYNEQFF
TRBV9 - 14 CASSGTGSGNTIYF
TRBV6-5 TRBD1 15 CASSYQGAKYYEQYF